This TCR beta chain was identified in a study of blood T cell repertoires in COVID-19. For the study at large: Samples taken during acute and convalescent COVID-19 were collected in the United States, Italy and Spain.

Study processing details: Nucleated cell number was recorded as an estimate derived from reference gene primer amplification. Sequenced by immunoSEQ multiplex PCR; TCRdb stores in-frame clones only, minus some. V, J and clone size were drawn from that table, and D and trimming were deduced from the DNA. The table includes just over 150,000 clones, 70% to 85% detected once. The sample holds many counts of this clone. V was clipped by 6 bases and J by 2 bases; unmatched bases: 13. Germline V CDR1 and CDR2: MNHEY, SVGEGT. The CDR3 has 17 residues. The rearrangement links TRBV6-2 or TRBV6-3 to TRBJ2-7, with 10 bases fitting TRBD1. This receptor was identified in a woman between 45 and 60 years old with acute or convalescent COVID-19. The specimen sequenced was peripheral blood. The CDR3 sequence: CASSPTQGQGETYEQYF. The DNA for the CDR3 is TGTGCCAGCAGCCCTACACAAGGACAGGGGGAGACCTACGAGCAGTACTTC.